The 2 T cell receptor beta chains listed next were all sequenced from one sample in a study of beta chain features in type 1 diabetes. Expressed TCRB transcripts were sequenced after all isolated RNA was converted to cDNA. Assay: immunoSEQ multiplex PCR; the TCRdb copy retains only in-frame clones and omits some. This sample has around 500,000 clones, with about 32% found just once. Sequencing used naive CD4+ T cells from blood. These receptors all come from a man aged 18-30 years in good health.

V gene TRBV9 combines with J gene TRBJ1-2, with D hard to call. Trimming removed 4 bases at V and 5 bases at J, with 9 bases between. Germline CDR1 reads SGDLS; CDR2 reads YYNGEE. CDR3 length: 12 residues. In DNA form, the CDR3 reads TGTGCCAGCAGCCCTCCTGGGTATGGCTACACCTTC. Its translation is CASSPPGYGYTF.

V gene TRBV29-1 combines with J gene TRBJ2-7; the D call may be TRBD1 or TRBD2 (6 bases each). The CDR3 consists of 12 residues. Germline CDR1 and CDR2: SQVTM and ANQGSEA. V was trimmed by 3 bases and J by 6 bases, leaving 12 bases between them. CDR3 DNA: TGCAGCGTTGACGTACAGGGAGGCGAGCAGTACTTC. The encoded protein is CSVDVQGGEQYF.